This TCR beta chain stems from a study of blood T cells in healthy people across ages. Primers used in a second PCR of about 6 to 12 cycles were a sample-barcoded 5' primer and a J-beta primer mix. TCRdb reprocessed the 5' RACE reads via MiXCR and lists one record per CDR3 protein. The table has roughly 680,000 distinct CDR3 sequences, more than 45% seen once. In germline, CDR1 is SGDLS, CDR2 YYNGEE. V lost 3 bases and J lost 4, with 19 bases in between. The CDR3 runs to 16 residues. What was sequenced was blood. This receptor was obtained from a woman older than 75 in good health. This chain joins TRBV9 and TRBJ1-2, with TRBD1 as a possible D gene (5 bases). CDR3 residues: CASSATSRDRSYGYTF. The CDR3 region has the DNA TGTGCCAGCAGCGCTACTTCCAGGGACCGTAGCTATGGCTACACCTTC.